The 16 T cell receptor beta chains below come from one sample, sequenced in a study of cytomegalovirus exposure and HLA in healthy donors. Profiled with immunoSEQ multiplex PCR; TCRdb holds only in-frame clones, not every one. Among some 63,000 clones listed, about 89% were seen once. Sequencing was carried out using PBMCs. These receptors were taken from a woman aged 18-30 years in good health and CMV-seronegative.

The chain is built from TRBV27 and TRBJ1-1; D gene uncertain. This CDR3 has 14 amino acids. Germline loops: CDR1 MNHEY, CDR2 SMNVEV (reference sequence). V lost 2 bases and J 4 bases, leaving 11 bases between the germline ends. The CDR3 sequence is CASSLTPRFTEAFF. The CDR3 DNA follows: TGTGCCAGCAGTTTAACGCCCAGGTTCACTGAAGCTTTCTTT.

This chain joins TRBV27 and TRBJ1-2; 10 nucleotides agree with TRBD1. CDR1 is MNHEY, CDR2 SMNVEV, per germline (reference sequence). J lost 7 bases, V lost 7 bases, and 18 bases had no gene match. CDR3 length: 17 residues. The chain's CDR3 is CASTPQPVGTGETGYTF. CDR3 nucleotide sequence: TGTGCCAGCACACCCCAACCCGTCGGGACAGGGGAGACTGGCTACACCTTC.

The V and J genes are TRBV5-4 and TRBJ2-5, with unresolved D. Germline CDR1 is SGHNT and CDR2 is YYREEE (reference sequence). This CDR3 has 13 amino acids. The germline V and J ends were trimmed by 2 bases and 0 bases, with 5 bases remaining between them. The chain's CDR3 is CASSLTDQETQYF. CDR3 DNA sequence: TGTGCCAGCAGCTTAACAGACCAAGAGACCCAGTACTTC. The full variable domain, rest sourced from reference TRBV5-4 and TRBJ2-5, is ETGVTQSPTHLIKTRGQQVTLRCSSQSGHNTVSWYQQALGQGPQFIFQYYREEENGRGNFPPRFSGLQFPNYSSELNVNALELDDSALYLCASSLTDQETQYFGPGTRLLVL.

This chain uses TRBV5-5 with TRBJ2-5; 10 bases map to TRBD2. The V gene's germline CDR1 is SGHKS and CDR2 YYEKEE (reference sequence). The CDR3 sequence is 16 residues long. J gave up 1 base and V 4 bases, and 7 bases lay outside the gene matches. In DNA form, the CDR3 reads TGTGCCAGCAGCCTCCACTTAGCGGGGGGCCAAGAGACCCAGTACTTC. It encodes CASSLHLAGGQETQYF.

This clone was observed a single time. V is TRBV12-5 and J is TRBJ1-2; possibly TRBD1 for D (5 bases). CDR1 is LGHNT, CDR2 FRNRAP, per germline. The CDR3 extends over 13 amino acids. V dropped 7 bases and J dropped 8 bases, with 17 bases sitting between them. The CDR3 region is CASALGGVSGYTF. In DNA, the CDR3 is TGTGCTAGTGCCCTGGGAGGGGTGAGCGGCTACACCTTC.

The genes are TRBV6-5 and TRBJ1-4, with TRBD1 identical over 9 bases. The germline V gene encodes CDR1 MNHEY and CDR2 SVGAGI. CDR3 length: 15 residues. The V segment lost 2 bases and the J segment 5 bases; nucleotides outside the gene matches: 3. The CDR3 DNA sequence: TGTGCCAGCAGTTACGGGGACAGGGAGAATGAAAAACTGTTTTTT. Protein: CASSYGDRENEKLFF.

CDR3 in amino acids: CASSPERDYGYTF. CDR3 nucleotides: TGTGCCAGCAGCCCCGAGCGGGACTATGGCTACACCTTC. The chain links TRBV7-2 to TRBJ1-2, with no clear D. The length of the CDR3 is 13 residues. With 5 bases removed from V and 3 bases from J, the gap between germline ends came to 10 bases. Germline V gene data show CDR1 as SGHTA and CDR2 as FQGNSA.

This clone was counted a single time. The chain combines TRBV2 with TRBJ2-1; 9 bases are shared with TRBD2. The CDR3 length is 15 residues. V was clipped by 7 bases and J by 7 bases; unmatched bases: 11. The germline gives CDR1 SNHLY, CDR2 FYNNEI. The CDR3: CASTEIGLAGNEQFF. For the CDR3, the DNA is TGTGCCAGCACTGAGATAGGGCTAGCGGGAAATGAGCAGTTCTTC.

V usage is TRBV27 and J usage is TRBJ1-2, with 7 positions matching TRBD1. This CDR3 is 15 amino acids long. Germline CDR1 and CDR2: MNHEY and SMNVEV (reference sequence). V lost 4 bases and J lost 5; bases outside the gene matches: 10. This CDR3 is CASSSPTGDEYGYTF. The DNA for the CDR3 is TGTGCCAGCAGTTCACCTACAGGGGATGAATATGGCTACACCTTC.

The CDR3 DNA sequence: TGTGCCAGCAGCTCAAGTCAGGGGGCCTATGGCTACACCTTC. It specifies CASSSSQGAYGYTF. The chain is built from TRBV7-9 and TRBJ1-2, with TRBD1 matching 8 bases. V lost 4 bases, J lost 4 bases, and 5 bases stayed unmatched. CDR1 SEHNR and CDR2 FQNEAQ come from the germline V gene (reference sequence). The CDR3 runs 14 residues.

The chain employs TRBV19 and TRBJ1-2, with 10 bases aligning to TRBD1. The CDR3 runs 16 residues. The germline CDR1 and CDR2 sequences are LNHDA and SQIVND (reference sequence). Trimming took 6 bases from V and 3 from J; bases not matched to a gene: 10. The CDR3: CASRITGQGLDYGYTF. The CDR3 DNA reads TGTGCCAGTAGGATAACGGGACAGGGGTTGGACTATGGCTACACCTTC. The full variable domain, completed using reference TRBV19 and TRBJ1-2, is DGGITQSPKYLFRKEGQNVTLSCEQNLNHDAMYWYRQDPGQGLRLIYYSQIVNDFQKGDIAEGYSVSREKKESFPLTVTSAQKNPTAFYLCASRITGQGLDYGYTFGSGTRLTVV.

The chain employs TRBV2 and TRBJ1-2; the D gene is possibly TRBD1 (6 bases). Trimming pared 2 bases from V and 6 bases from J, leaving 16 bases between. This CDR3 is 15 amino acids long. The V gene's germline CDR1 is SNHLY and CDR2 FYNNEI. The CDR3 reads CASSESVGQYNGYTF. CDR3 nucleotides: TGTGCCAGCAGTGAATCCGTTGGACAGTACAATGGCTACACCTTC.

V is TRBV5-4 and J is TRBJ2-5, with 8 bases that match TRBD2. This CDR3 has 14 amino acids. CDR1 is SGHNT and CDR2 is YYREEE in the germline V gene (reference sequence). Unmatched junction bases numbered 4, after V lost 2 bases and J lost 4 bases. CDR3 amino acids: CASSLRLAPETQYF. DNA of the CDR3: TGTGCCAGCAGCTTACGACTAGCGCCAGAGACCCAGTACTTC.

The chain employs TRBV6-1 and TRBJ1-4; 7 bases map to TRBD1. The V gene end was trimmed by 6 bases and the J gene end by 3 bases; junction bases not matched to a gene: 4. Germline V lookup: CDR1 MNHNS, CDR2 SASEGT. The CDR3 has 14 amino acids. The DNA for the CDR3 is TGTGCCAGCAGCACAGGGGAGGCTAATGAAAAACTGTTTTTT. Translated, it gives CASSTGEANEKLFF.

This clone appeared once. The DNA for the CDR3 is TGTGCCAGCAGCGGGAAAGGACTAGCGGGTAACGAGCAGTACTTC. Protein: CASSGKGLAGNEQYF. The chain couples TRBV2 to TRBJ2-7; the match to TRBD2 covers 11 bases. Germline V gene data show CDR1 as SNHLY and CDR2 as FYNNEI. Unmatched junction bases numbered 9, after V lost 6 bases and J lost 5 bases. The CDR3 contains 15 residues.

The chain uses TRBV6-6 and TRBJ1-6, with a possible D match to TRBD1 (6 bases). CDR3 size: 14 residues. Trimming took off 6 bases at V and 3 bases at J, with 9 bases between the two ends. Germline CDR1 and CDR2: MNHNY and SVGAGI (reference sequence). CDR3 nucleotides: TGTGCCAGCAGCCGGACAGACTATAATTCACCCCTCCACTTT. Residues: CASSRTDYNSPLHF.